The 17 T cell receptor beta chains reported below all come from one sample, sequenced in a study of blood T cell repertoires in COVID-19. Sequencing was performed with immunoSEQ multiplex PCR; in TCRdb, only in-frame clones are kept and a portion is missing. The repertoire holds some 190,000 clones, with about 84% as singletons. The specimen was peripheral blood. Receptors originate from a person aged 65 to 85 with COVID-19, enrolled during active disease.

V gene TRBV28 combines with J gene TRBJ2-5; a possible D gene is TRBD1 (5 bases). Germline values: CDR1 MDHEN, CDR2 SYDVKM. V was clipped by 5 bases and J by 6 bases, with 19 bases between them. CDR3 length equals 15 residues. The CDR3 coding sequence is TGTGCCAGCAGTCAACGACTCTCCTGGGGCAAGACCCAGTACTTC. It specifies CASSQRLSWGKTQYF.

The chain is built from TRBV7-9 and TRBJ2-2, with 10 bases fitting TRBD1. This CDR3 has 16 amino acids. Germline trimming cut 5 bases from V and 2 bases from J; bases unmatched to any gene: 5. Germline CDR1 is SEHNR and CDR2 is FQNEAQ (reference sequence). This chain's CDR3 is CASSLRTGGNTGELFF. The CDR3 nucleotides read TGTGCCAGCAGCCTGAGGACAGGGGGTAACACCGGGGAGCTGTTTTTT.

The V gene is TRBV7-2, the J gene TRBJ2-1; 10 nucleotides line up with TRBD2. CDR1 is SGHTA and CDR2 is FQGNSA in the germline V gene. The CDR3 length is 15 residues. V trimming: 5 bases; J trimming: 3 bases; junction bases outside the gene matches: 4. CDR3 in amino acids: CASSATSGNYNEQFF. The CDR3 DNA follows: TGTGCCAGCAGCGCTACTAGCGGGAACTACAATGAGCAGTTCTTC.

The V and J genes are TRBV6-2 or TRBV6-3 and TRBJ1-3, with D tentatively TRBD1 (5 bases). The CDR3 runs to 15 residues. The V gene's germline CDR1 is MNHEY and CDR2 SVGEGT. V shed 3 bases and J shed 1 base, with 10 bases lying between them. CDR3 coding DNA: TGTGCCAGCAGTTATTCCGGGACTTCTGGAAACACCATATATTTT. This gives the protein CASSYSGTSGNTIYF.

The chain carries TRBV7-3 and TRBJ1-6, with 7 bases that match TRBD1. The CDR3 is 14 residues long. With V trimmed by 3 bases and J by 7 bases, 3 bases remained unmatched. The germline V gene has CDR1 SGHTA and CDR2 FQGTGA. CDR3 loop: CASSFGTVNSPLHF. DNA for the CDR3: TGTGCCAGCAGCTTCGGGACAGTAAATTCACCCCTCCACTTT.

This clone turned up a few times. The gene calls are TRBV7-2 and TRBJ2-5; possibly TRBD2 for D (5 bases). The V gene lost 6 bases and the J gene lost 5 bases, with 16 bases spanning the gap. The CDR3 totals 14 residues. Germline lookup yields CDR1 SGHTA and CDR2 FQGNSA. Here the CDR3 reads CASSLEGRSETQYF. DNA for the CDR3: TGTGCCAGCAGTCTAGAGGGTCGGTCGGAGACCCAGTACTTC. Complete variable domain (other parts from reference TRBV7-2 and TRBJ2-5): GAGVSQSPSNKVTEKGKDVELRCDPISGHTALYWYRQSLGQGLEFLIYFQGNSAPDKSGLPSDRFSAERTGGSVSTLTIQRTQQEDSAVYLCASSLEGRSETQYFGPGTRLLVL.

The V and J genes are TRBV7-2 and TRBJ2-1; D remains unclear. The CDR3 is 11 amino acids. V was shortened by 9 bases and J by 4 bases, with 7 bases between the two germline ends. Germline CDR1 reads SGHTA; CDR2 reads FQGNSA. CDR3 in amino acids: CASTQYNEQFF. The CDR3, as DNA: TGTGCCAGTACTCAATACAATGAGCAGTTCTTC. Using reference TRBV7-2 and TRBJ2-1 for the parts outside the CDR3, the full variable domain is GAGVSQSPSNKVTEKGKDVELRCDPISGHTALYWYRQSLGQGLEFLIYFQGNSAPDKSGLPSDRFSAERTGGSVSTLTIQRTQQEDSAVYLCASTQYNEQFFGPGTRLTVL.

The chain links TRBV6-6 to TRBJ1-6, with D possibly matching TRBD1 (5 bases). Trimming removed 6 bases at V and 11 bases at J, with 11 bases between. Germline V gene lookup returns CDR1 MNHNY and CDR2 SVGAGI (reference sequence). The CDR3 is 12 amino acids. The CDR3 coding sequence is TGTGCCAGCAGAACGGGCAGGGCACCCCTCCACTTT. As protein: CASRTGRAPLHF.

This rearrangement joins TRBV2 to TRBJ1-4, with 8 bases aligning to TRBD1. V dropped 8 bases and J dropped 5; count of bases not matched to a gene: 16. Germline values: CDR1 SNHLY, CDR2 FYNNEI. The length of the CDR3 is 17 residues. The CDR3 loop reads CASLGQGISGWNEKLFF. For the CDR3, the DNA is TGTGCCAGCCTAGGACAGGGTATTTCTGGGTGGAATGAAAAACTGTTTTTT. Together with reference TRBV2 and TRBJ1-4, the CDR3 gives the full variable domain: EPEVTQTPSHQVTQMGQEVILRCVPISNHLYFYWYRQILGQKVEFLVSFYNNEISEKSEIFDDQFSVERPDGSNFTLKIRSTKLEDSAMYFCASLGQGISGWNEKLFFGSGTQLSVL.

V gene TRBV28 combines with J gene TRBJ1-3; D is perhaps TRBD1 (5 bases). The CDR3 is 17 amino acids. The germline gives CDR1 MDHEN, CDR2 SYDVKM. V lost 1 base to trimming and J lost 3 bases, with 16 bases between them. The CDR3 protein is CASSLLGQGLGGNTIYF. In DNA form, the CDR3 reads TGTGCCAGCAGTTTATTGGGGCAGGGCCTGGGTGGAAACACCATATATTTT.

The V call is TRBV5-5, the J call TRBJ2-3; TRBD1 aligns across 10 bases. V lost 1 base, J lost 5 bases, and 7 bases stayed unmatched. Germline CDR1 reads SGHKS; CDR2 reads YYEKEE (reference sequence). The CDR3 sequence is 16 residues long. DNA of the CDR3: TGTGCCAGCAGCTTGCCCCCGGGACAGGGGAAAGATACGCAGTATTTT. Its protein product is CASSLPPGQGKDTQYF.

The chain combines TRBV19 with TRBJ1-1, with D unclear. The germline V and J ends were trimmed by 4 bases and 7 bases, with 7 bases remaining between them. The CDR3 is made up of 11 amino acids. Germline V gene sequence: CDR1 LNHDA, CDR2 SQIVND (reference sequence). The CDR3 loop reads CASSTLREAFF. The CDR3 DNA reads TGTGCCAGTAGTACACTCCGTGAAGCTTTCTTT.

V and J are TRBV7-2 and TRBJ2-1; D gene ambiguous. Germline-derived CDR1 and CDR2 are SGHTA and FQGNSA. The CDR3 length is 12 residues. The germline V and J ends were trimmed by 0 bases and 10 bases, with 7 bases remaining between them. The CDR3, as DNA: TGTGCCAGCAGCTTAGCGATCGGGGAGCAGTTCTTC. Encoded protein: CASSLAIGEQFF.

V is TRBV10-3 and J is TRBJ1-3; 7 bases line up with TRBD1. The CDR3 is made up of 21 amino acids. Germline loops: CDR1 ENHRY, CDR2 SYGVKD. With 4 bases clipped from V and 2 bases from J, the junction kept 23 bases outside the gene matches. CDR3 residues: CAISGATQGVSLEVPGNTIYF. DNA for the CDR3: TGTGCCATCAGTGGCGCTACCCAGGGGGTCTCTCTCGAAGTACCTGGAAACACCATATATTTT.

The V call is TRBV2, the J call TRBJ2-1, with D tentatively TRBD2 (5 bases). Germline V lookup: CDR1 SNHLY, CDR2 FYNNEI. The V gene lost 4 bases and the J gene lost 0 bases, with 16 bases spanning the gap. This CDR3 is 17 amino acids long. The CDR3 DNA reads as TGTGCCAGCAGTGGGACGGGGTCTCCGAGCTCCTACAATGAGCAGTTCTTC. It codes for CASSGTGSPSSYNEQFF.

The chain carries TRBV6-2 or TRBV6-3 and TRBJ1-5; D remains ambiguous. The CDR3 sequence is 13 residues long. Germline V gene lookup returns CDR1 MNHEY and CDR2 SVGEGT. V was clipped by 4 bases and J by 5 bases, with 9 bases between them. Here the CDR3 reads CASSSLDDQPQHF. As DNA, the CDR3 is TGTGCCAGCAGTTCGCTAGACGATCAGCCCCAGCATTTT.

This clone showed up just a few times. CDR3 protein: CSVEESPRSGQYF. CDR3 DNA: TGCAGCGTTGAAGAAAGTCCCAGGTCAGGGCAGTACTTC. The V call is TRBV29-1, the J call TRBJ2-7; D uncertain. The CDR3 has 13 amino acids. Trimming pared 0 bases from V and 9 bases from J, leaving 15 bases between. CDR1 is SQVTM, CDR2 ANQGSEA, per germline.